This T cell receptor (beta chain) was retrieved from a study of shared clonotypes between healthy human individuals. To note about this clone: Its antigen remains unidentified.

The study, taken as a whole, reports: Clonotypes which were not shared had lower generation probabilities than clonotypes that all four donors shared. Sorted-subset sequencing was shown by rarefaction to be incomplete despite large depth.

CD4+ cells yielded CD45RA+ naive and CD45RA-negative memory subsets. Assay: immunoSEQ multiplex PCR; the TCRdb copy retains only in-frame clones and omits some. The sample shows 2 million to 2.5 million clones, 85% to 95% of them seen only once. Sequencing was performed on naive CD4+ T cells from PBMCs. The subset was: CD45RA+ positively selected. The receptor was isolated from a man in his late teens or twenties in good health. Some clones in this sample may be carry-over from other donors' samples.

CDR3 sequence (DNA): TGTGCCACAAAAGCAGGGGGCTACCACAATGAGCAGTTCTTC. This codes for CATKAGGYHNEQFF. The gene calls are TRBV19 and TRBJ2-1, with 8 bases fitting TRBD1. Losses at the gene ends were 10 bases for V and 5 bases for J; bases not matched to a gene: 10. The CDR3 has 14 residues. Germline lookup yields CDR1 LNHDA and CDR2 SQIVND (reference sequence). Together with reference TRBV19 and TRBJ2-1, the CDR3 gives the full variable domain: DGGITQSPKYLFRKEGQNVTLSCEQNLNHDAMYWYRQDPGQGLRLIYYSQIVNDFQKGDIAEGYSVSREKKESFPLTVTSAQKNPTAFYLCATKAGGYHNEQFFGPGTRLTVL.